These T cell receptor beta chains were read from a single sample in a study of T-cell memory formation after mild COVID-19. One entry per CDR3 protein, called by TCRdb with MiXCR from the 5' RACE reads. Of approximately 250,000 distinct CDR3 sequences listed, roughly 15% are singletons. The source material was PBMCs or a T cell subset sorted from them (not recorded which). These receptors came from an adult woman who had mild COVID-19 (a few samples of this study predate the infection). Cell type and time point are not known. The conserved cysteine and the conserved F or W are not part of the CDR3 here. Expanded clones are given a class, and other clones once, few, many or no size at all.

v_gene: TRBV18
abundance: .
len: 11
j_gene: TRBJ2-2
CDR3aa: ASSPLLGGELF

v_gene: TRBV6-5
abundance: .
len: 13
j_gene: TRBJ1-2
CDR3aa: ASSYLIGGNYGYT

v_gene: TRBV12-3/TRBV12-4
abundance: .
len: 14
j_gene: TRBJ1-5
CDR3aa: ASSLGRGQDNQPQH

v_gene: TRBV6-5
abundance: many
len: 13
j_gene: TRBJ1-1
CDR3aa: ASSYEGAGVTEAF

v_gene: TRBV2
abundance: .
len: 9
j_gene: TRBJ2-3
CDR3aa: ASGEGLAQY

v_gene: TRBV12-3/TRBV12-4
abundance: many
len: 13
j_gene: TRBJ2-1
CDR3aa: ASRPGTGAYNEQF

v_gene: TRBV5-1
abundance: few
len: 13
j_gene: TRBJ2-5
CDR3aa: ASSPPTSPGATQY

v_gene: TRBV20-1
abundance: few
len: 11
j_gene: TRBJ2-5
CDR3aa: SARVLGEETQY

v_gene: TRBV7-2
abundance: few
len: 12
j_gene: TRBJ1-2
CDR3aa: ASSSDSTNYGYT

v_gene: TRBV12-3/TRBV12-4
abundance: few
len: 11
j_gene: TRBJ1-1
CDR3aa: ASRHLGGTEAF

v_gene: TRBV6-5
abundance: .
len: 13
j_gene: TRBJ1-6
CDR3aa: ASTFDWAYNSPLH

v_gene: TRBV5-1
abundance: once
len: 12
j_gene: TRBJ1-2
CDR3aa: ASSPLIGLYGYT

v_gene: TRBV6-1
abundance: .
len: 9
j_gene: TRBJ1-1
CDR3aa: ASRGEGPAF

v_gene: TRBV12-3/TRBV12-4
abundance: .
len: 12
j_gene: TRBJ2-2
CDR3aa: ASSAVGGQRELF

v_gene: TRBV20-1
abundance: .
len: 13
j_gene: TRBJ2-7
CDR3aa: SARPRGSTPYEQY

v_gene: TRBV5-8
abundance: few
len: 12
j_gene: TRBJ1-2
CDR3aa: ASSLRARNYGYT

v_gene: TRBV15
abundance: few
len: 14
j_gene: TRBJ2-5
CDR3aa: ATSRRQTAYQETQY

v_gene: TRBV4-3
abundance: .
len: 12
j_gene: TRBJ2-6
CDR3aa: ASSQEGGANVLT

v_gene: TRBV20-1
abundance: .
len: 8
j_gene: TRBJ2-1
CDR3aa: SAKAGEQF

v_gene: TRBV4-2
abundance: few
len: 13
j_gene: TRBJ2-5
CDR3aa: ASSQDSGVLETQY

v_gene: TRBV4-2
abundance: few
len: 12
j_gene: TRBJ2-5
CDR3aa: ASSQSGSGETQY

v_gene: TRBV25-1
abundance: few
len: 13
j_gene: TRBJ1-6
CDR3aa: ASRLVGAPHSPLH

v_gene: TRBV30
abundance: few
len: 16
j_gene: TRBJ2-3
CDR3aa: AWSVGFRTSGYTDTQY

v_gene: TRBV11-2
abundance: .
len: 12
j_gene: TRBJ1-1
CDR3aa: ASSHSNGNGEAF

v_gene: TRBV4-2
abundance: many
len: 14
j_gene: TRBJ2-2
CDR3aa: ASSRDRGLQTGELF

v_gene: TRBV6-2/TRBV6-3
abundance: few
len: 9
j_gene: TRBJ2-7
CDR3aa: ASSSPSEQY

v_gene: TRBV7-9
abundance: .
len: 12
j_gene: TRBJ1-2
CDR3aa: ASSLLLGGYGYT

v_gene: TRBV24-1
abundance: .
len: 13
j_gene: TRBJ2-3
CDR3aa: ATSDVGASTDTQY

v_gene: TRBV12-3/TRBV12-4
abundance: many
len: 12
j_gene: TRBJ2-1
CDR3aa: ASEGQRTYNEQF

v_gene: TRBV21-1
abundance: few
len: 16
j_gene: TRBJ2-7
CDR3aa: ASSKGGGQGESYEWQY

v_gene: TRBV14
abundance: few
len: 12
j_gene: TRBJ1-3
CDR3aa: ASSQRGTGNTIY

v_gene: TRBV5-1
abundance: .
len: 13
j_gene: TRBJ2-5
CDR3aa: ASNGPGLVGETQY

v_gene: TRBV4-2
abundance: few
len: 14
j_gene: TRBJ1-5
CDR3aa: ASSQDKGQGNQPQH

v_gene: TRBV20-1
abundance: few
len: 12
j_gene: TRBJ2-7
CDR3aa: SAKIPGISYEQY

v_gene: TRBV7-3
abundance: .
len: 14
j_gene: TRBJ2-2
CDR3aa: ASSRGTSGKVGELF

v_gene: TRBV30
abundance: few
len: 9
j_gene: TRBJ2-3
CDR3aa: AWTYRGSQY

v_gene: TRBV7-9
abundance: .
len: 15
j_gene: TRBJ1-5
CDR3aa: ASSFGRDTGRDQPQH

v_gene: TRBV6-1
abundance: .
len: 13
j_gene: TRBJ1-1
CDR3aa: ATRDRGGGNTEAF

v_gene: TRBV30
abundance: .
len: 11
j_gene: TRBJ1-2
CDR3aa: AWAGRDNYGYT

v_gene: TRBV30
abundance: many
len: 11
j_gene: TRBJ1-3
CDR3aa: AWSVSAGNTIY

v_gene: TRBV5-1
abundance: few
len: 14
j_gene: TRBJ1-1
CDR3aa: ASSLESGPLMAEAF

v_gene: TRBV5-6
abundance: .
len: 14
j_gene: TRBJ1-2
CDR3aa: ASSLGFGQLGYGYT

v_gene: TRBV4-2
abundance: few
len: 13
j_gene: TRBJ1-2
CDR3aa: ASSQDEGGGYGYT

v_gene: TRBV14
abundance: .
len: 11
j_gene: TRBJ1-2
CDR3aa: ASSQEINYGYT

v_gene: TRBV5-1
abundance: many
len: 13
j_gene: TRBJ2-7
CDR3aa: ASSSIDRGDYEQY

v_gene: TRBV3-1
abundance: few
len: 11
j_gene: TRBJ2-3
CDR3aa: ASSLQAVGTQY

v_gene: TRBV19
abundance: few
len: 13
j_gene: TRBJ2-2
CDR3aa: ASSPNSGSGGELF

v_gene: TRBV7-9
abundance: .
len: 12
j_gene: TRBJ1-1
CDR3aa: ASSLNQVVTEAF

v_gene: TRBV6-5
abundance: .
len: 12
j_gene: TRBJ1-3
CDR3aa: ASNSGATGNTIY

v_gene: TRBV6-6
abundance: few
len: 16
j_gene: TRBJ2-2
CDR3aa: ASSRRTSGRTNAGELF

v_gene: TRBV5-8
abundance: .
len: 13
j_gene: TRBJ1-3
CDR3aa: ASSPIQQVSSTIY

v_gene: TRBV5-1
abundance: few
len: 13
j_gene: TRBJ2-6
CDR3aa: ASSFPTSGANVLT

v_gene: TRBV6-1
abundance: few
len: 11
j_gene: TRBJ1-5
CDR3aa: ASKVTDNQPQH

v_gene: TRBV15
abundance: .
len: 14
j_gene: TRBJ2-3
CDR3aa: ATSRVGTASPDTQY

v_gene: TRBV2
abundance: few
len: 13
j_gene: TRBJ2-1
CDR3aa: ASSAGLAGVDEQF

v_gene: TRBV11-2
abundance: few
len: 14
j_gene: TRBJ2-3
CDR3aa: ASSLVSGGSADTQY

v_gene: TRBV18
abundance: .
len: 10
j_gene: TRBJ1-1
CDR3aa: ASSPDEAEAF